The TCR beta chain described here comes from a study of early T cells in non-severe SARS-CoV-2 infection. Each CDR3 protein is one row after TCRdb ran MiXCR on the 5' RACE reads. The table has some 61,000 distinct CDR3 sequences, 8.7% seen once. V lost 0 bases, J lost 6 bases, and 12 bases lay in between. The CDR3 has 14 amino acids. CDR1 is SGHNT, CDR2 YYREEE, per germline (reference sequence). This sequence joins TRBV5-4 and TRBJ1-1; weak D call: TRBD1 (5 bases). This sequence originates from an adult who was a healthcare worker with PCR-confirmed SARS-CoV-2 infection or an uninfected control (not recorded which). The sequences come from whole blood, collected at baseline. This CDR3 is CASSLDRGRSEAFF. The CDR3 coding sequence is TGTGCCAGCAGCTTGGATAGGGGACGATCTGAAGCTTTCTTT.